The clone carrying this TCR beta chain has just one count. J was trimmed by 0 bases and V by 1 base; bases with no gene match: 11. The CDR3 has 18 residues. Germline CDR1 SGHDT, CDR2 YYEEEE. The data derive from a study of blood T cell repertoires in COVID-19. Across the study: Whether acute or convalescent, the COVID-19 samples came from the United States, Italy and Spain. PBMCs, B-cell-depleted T cells, or T cells were the source of the cDNA or gDNA that made up the material.

TCRdb's table, derived via immunoSEQ multiplex PCR, lists solely in-frame clones and lacks some. The sample holds over 200,000 clones, 75% to 90% seen once. The study recruited people aged roughly 18 to 95 years across about two dozen US areas. Exposed participants encountered a COVID-19 case during the 2 weeks preceding study entry. The clonotype comes from a woman under 40 who had been exposed to COVID-19. Sequenced sample: PBMCs or T cells enriched from blood (not recorded which). This sequence joins TRBV5-6 and TRBJ2-3; 7 nucleotides agree with TRBD2. In nucleotides, the CDR3 is TGTGCCAGCAGCTTGTTCACTAGCGAACAACGTAGCACAGATACGCAGTATTTT. This sequence encodes CASSLFTSEQRSTDTQYF.